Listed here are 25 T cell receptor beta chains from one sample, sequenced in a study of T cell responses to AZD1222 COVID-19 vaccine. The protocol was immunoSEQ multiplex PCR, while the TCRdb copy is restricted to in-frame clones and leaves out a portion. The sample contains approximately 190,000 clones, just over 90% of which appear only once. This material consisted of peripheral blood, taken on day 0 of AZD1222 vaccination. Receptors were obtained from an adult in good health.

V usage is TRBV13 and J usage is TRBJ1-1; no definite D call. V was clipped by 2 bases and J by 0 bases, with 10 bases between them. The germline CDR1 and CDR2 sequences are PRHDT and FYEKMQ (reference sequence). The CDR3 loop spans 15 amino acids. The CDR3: CASSLPGEMNTEAFF. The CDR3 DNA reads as TGTGCCAGCAGCTTACCTGGCGAAATGAACACTGAAGCTTTCTTT.

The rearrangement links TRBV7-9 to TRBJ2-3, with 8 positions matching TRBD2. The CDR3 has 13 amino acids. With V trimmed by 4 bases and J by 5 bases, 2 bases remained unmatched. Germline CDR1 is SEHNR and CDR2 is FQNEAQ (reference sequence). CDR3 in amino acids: CASSWAGGDTQYF. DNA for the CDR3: TGTGCCAGCAGCTGGGCGGGAGGAGATACGCAGTATTTT.

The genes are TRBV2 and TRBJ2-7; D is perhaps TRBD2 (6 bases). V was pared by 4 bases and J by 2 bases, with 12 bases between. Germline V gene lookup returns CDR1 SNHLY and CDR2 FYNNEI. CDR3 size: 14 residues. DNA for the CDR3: TGTGCCAGCAGTGCCTGGAGGGGCCCCTACGAGCAGTACTTC. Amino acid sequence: CASSAWRGPYEQYF.

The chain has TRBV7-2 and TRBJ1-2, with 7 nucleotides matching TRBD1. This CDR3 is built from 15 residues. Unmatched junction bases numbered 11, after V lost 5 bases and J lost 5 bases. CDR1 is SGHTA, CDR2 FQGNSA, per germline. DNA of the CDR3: TGTGCCAGCAGCAACCCGGGACAGAAAAGGTATGGCTACACCTTC. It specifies CASSNPGQKRYGYTF.

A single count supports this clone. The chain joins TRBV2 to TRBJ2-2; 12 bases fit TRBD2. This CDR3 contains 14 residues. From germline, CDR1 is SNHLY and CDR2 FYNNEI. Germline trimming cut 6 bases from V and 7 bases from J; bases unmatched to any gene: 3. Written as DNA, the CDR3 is TGTGCCAGCAGGGCTAGCGGGAGGGGCGGGGAGCTGTTTTTT. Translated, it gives CASRASGRGGELFF.

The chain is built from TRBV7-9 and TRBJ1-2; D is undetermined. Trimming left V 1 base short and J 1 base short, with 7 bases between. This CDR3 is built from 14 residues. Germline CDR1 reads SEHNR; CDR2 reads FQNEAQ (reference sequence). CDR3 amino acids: CASSLGSSNYGYTF. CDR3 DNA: TGTGCCAGCAGCTTAGGGTCCAGTAACTATGGCTACACCTTC.

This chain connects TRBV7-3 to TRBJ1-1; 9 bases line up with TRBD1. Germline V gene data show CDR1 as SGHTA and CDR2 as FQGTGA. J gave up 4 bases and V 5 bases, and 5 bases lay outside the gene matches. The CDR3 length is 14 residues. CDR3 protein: CASSPGTGSTEAFF. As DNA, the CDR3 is TGTGCCAGCAGCCCTGGGACAGGGTCCACTGAAGCTTTCTTT.

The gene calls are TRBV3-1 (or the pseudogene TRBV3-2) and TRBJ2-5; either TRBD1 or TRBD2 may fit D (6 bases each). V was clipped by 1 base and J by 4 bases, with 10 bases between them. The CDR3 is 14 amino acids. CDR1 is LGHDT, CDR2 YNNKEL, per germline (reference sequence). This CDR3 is CASSQAGAGETQYF. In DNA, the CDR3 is TGTGCCAGCAGCCAAGCGGGGGCAGGAGAGACCCAGTACTTC.

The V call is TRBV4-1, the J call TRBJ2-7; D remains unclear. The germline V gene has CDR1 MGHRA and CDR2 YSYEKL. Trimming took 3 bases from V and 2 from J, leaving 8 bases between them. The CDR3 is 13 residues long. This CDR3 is CASSHTGAYEQYF. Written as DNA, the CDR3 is TGCGCCAGCAGCCATACGGGCGCCTACGAGCAGTACTTC.

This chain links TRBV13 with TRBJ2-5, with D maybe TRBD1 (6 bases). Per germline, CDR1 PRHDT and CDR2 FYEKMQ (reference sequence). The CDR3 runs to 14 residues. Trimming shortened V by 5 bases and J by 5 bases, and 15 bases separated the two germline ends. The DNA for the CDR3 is TGTGCCAGCAGCAACACAGGGTTGCGGGAGACCCAGTACTTC. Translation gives CASSNTGLRETQYF.

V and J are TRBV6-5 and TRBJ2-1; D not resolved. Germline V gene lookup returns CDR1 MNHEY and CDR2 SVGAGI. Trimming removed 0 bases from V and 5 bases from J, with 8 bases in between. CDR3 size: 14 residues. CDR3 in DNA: TGTGCCAGCAGTTACTCCTTACAGAACAATGAGCAGTTCTTC. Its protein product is CASSYSLQNNEQFF.

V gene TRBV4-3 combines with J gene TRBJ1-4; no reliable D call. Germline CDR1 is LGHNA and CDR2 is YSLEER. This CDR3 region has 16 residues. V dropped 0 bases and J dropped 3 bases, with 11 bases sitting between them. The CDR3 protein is CASSQDVGSSNEKLFF. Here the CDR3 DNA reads TGCGCCAGCAGCCAAGACGTAGGCAGTTCTAATGAAAAACTGTTTTTT.

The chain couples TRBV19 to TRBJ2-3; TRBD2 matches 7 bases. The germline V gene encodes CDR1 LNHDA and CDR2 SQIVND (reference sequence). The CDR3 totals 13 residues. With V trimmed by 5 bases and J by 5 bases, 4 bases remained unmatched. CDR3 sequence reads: CASSRGRVDTQYF. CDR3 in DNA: TGTGCCAGTAGTCGCGGGAGAGTAGATACGCAGTATTTT.

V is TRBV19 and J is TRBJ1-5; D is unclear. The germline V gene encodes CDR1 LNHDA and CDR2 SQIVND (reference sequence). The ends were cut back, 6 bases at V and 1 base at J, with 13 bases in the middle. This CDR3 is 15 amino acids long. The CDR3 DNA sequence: TGTGCCAGTAGAACGACCCCTGGGAGCAATCAGCCCCAGCATTTT. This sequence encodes CASRTTPGSNQPQHF.

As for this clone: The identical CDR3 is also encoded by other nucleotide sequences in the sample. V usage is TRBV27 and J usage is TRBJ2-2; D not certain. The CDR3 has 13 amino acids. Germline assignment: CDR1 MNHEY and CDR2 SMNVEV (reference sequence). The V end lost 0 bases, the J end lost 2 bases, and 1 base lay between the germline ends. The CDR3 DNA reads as TGTGCCAGCAGTTTATCAAACACCGGGGAGCTGTTTTTT. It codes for CASSLSNTGELFF.

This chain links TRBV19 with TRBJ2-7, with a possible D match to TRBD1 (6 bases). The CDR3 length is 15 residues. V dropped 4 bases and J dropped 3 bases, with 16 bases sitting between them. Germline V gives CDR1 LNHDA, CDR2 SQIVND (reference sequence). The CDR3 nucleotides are TGTGCCAGTAGTACCTCCGGGACACCATACTACGAGCAGTACTTC. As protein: CASSTSGTPYYEQYF.

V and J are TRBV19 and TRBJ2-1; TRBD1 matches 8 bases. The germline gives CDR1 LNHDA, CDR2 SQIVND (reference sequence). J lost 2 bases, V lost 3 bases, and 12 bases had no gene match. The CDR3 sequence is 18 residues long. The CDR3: CASSIVIGAGGPYNEQFF. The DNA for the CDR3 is TGTGCCAGTAGTATTGTTATCGGGGCAGGGGGCCCCTACAATGAGCAGTTCTTC. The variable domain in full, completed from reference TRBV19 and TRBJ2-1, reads DGGITQSPKYLFRKEGQNVTLSCEQNLNHDAMYWYRQDPGQGLRLIYYSQIVNDFQKGDIAEGYSVSREKKESFPLTVTSAQKNPTAFYLCASSIVIGAGGPYNEQFFGPGTRLTVL.

The CDR3 DNA sequence: TGTGCCAGCACTCGGACTAGCGGGTCTGTAGATACGCAGTATTTT. Encoded protein: CASTRTSGSVDTQYF. The chain is built from TRBV2 and TRBJ2-3; TRBD2 agrees at 11 bases. The CDR3 runs to 15 residues. Germline CDR1 is SNHLY and CDR2 is FYNNEI. J gave up 5 bases and V 7 bases, and 8 bases lay outside the gene matches.

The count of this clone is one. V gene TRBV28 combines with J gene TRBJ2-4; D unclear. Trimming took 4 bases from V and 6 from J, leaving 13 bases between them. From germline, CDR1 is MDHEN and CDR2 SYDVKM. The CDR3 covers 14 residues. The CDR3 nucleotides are TGTGCCAGCAGTTCCATAGGGTGGCTAAACATTCAGTACTTC. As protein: CASSSIGWLNIQYF.

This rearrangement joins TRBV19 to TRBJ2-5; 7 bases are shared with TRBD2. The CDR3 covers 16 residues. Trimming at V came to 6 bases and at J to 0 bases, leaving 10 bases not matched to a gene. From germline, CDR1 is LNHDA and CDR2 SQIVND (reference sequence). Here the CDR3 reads CASSMIAGVYQETQYF. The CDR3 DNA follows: TGTGCCAGTAGCATGATAGCGGGCGTGTACCAAGAGACCCAGTACTTC.

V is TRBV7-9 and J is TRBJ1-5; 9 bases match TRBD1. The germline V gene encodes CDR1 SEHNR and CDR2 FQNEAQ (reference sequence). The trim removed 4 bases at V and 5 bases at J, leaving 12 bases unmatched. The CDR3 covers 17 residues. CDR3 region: CASSSSGGQGRYQPQHF. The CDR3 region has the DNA TGTGCCAGCAGCTCCTCAGGAGGACAGGGGAGATATCAGCCCCAGCATTTT. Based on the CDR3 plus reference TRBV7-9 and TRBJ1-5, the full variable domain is DTGVSQNPRHKITKRGQNVTFRCDPISEHNRLYWYRQTLGQGPEFLTYFQNEAQLEKSRLLSDRFSAERPKGSFSTLEIQRTEQGDSAMYLCASSSSGGQGRYQPQHFGDGTRLSIL.

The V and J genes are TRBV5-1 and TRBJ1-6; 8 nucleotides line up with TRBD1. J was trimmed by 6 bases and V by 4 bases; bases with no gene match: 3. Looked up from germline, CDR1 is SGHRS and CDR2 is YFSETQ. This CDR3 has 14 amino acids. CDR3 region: CASSPGQVNSPLHF. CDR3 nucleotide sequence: TGCGCCAGCAGCCCGGGACAGGTTAATTCACCCCTCCACTTT.

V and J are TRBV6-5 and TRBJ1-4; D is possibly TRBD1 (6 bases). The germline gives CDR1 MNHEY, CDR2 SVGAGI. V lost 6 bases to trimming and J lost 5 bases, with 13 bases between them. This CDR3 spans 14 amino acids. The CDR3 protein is CASRATGVNEKLFF. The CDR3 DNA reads TGTGCCAGCAGGGCGACAGGAGTGAATGAAAAACTGTTTTTT.

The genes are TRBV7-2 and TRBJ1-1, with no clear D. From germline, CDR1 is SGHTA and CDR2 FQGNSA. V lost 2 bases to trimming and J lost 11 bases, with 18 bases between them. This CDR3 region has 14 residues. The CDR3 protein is CASSLSWQYLEAFF. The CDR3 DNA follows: TGTGCCAGCAGCTTATCCTGGCAGTACTTGGAGGCTTTCTTT.

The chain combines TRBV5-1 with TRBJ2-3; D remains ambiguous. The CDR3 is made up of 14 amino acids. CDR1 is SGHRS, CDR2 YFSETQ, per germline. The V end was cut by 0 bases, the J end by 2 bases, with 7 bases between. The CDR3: CASSLGDFTDTQYF. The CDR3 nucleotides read TGCGCCAGCAGCTTGGGCGATTTCACAGATACGCAGTATTTT.